What follows is one TCR beta chain and its context. Its antigen is still unknown. The data belong to a study of immune cell composition in non-small cell lung cancer. Measured with immunoSEQ multiplex PCR; TCRdb has only the in-frame clones, and not every one. This table has about 4,800 clones, around 78% appearing once. Study outcomes and limitations: Tumour TCR-beta clonality showed no significant link to smoking pack-years. Squamous lung tumours showed higher top 10 clone scores and clonality than adenocarcinomas.

Germline CDR1 and CDR2: SEHNR and FQNEAQ (reference sequence). The CDR3 is 12 residues long. The germline V and J ends were trimmed by 2 bases and 7 bases, with 8 bases remaining between them. This sequence originates from a human donor with non-small cell lung cancer. The sequenced sample was lung tumor tissue. This chain connects TRBV7-9 to TRBJ2-5, with D perhaps TRBD2 (6 bases). CDR3 residues: CASSLRRGTQYF. In nucleotides, the CDR3 is TGTGCCAGCAGCTTAAGGAGGGGGACCCAGTACTTC.